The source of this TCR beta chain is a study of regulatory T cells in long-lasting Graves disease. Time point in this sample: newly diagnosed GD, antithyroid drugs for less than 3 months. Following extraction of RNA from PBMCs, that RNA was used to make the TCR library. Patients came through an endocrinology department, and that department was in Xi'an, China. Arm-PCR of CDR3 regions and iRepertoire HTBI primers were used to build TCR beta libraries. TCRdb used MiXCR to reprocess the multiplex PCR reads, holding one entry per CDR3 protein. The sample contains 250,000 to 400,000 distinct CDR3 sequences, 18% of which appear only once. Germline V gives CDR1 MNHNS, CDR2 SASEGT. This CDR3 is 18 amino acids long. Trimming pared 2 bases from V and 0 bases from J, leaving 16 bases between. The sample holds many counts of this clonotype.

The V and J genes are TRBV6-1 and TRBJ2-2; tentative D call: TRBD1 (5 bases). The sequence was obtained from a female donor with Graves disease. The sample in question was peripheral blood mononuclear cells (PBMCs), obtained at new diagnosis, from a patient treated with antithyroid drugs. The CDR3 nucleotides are TGTGCCAGCAGTGAAAAAGGGCTAGGGGCGCCGAACACCGGGGAGCTGTTTTTT. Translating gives CASSEKGLGAPNTGELFF.